This T cell receptor beta chain was retrieved from a study of CD8+CD57+ T cells in acquired aplastic anemia. Germline assignment: CDR1 DFQATT and CDR2 SNEGSKA (reference sequence). This CDR3 has 13 amino acids. V lost 4 bases and J 2 bases, leaving 11 bases between the germline ends. This clonotype was seen ten or more times. The template used for profiling TCR beta VDJ and CDR3 was genomic DNA. TCRdb fed the reads into MiXCR, producing one record per CDR3 protein. The sample records around 250,000 distinct CDR3 sequences, approximately 55% being singletons. V gene TRBV20-1 combines with J gene TRBJ1-1, with D tentatively TRBD1 (5 bases). Material: sorted CD4+, CD8+, or CD8+CD57+ T cells (not recorded which) from PBMCs. This TCR was sampled from a human donor with severe aplastic anemia or a healthy control (not recorded which). The CDR3 is CSAIRGRNTEAFF. For the CDR3, the DNA is TGCAGTGCTATTAGGGGCCGAAACACTGAAGCTTTCTTT.